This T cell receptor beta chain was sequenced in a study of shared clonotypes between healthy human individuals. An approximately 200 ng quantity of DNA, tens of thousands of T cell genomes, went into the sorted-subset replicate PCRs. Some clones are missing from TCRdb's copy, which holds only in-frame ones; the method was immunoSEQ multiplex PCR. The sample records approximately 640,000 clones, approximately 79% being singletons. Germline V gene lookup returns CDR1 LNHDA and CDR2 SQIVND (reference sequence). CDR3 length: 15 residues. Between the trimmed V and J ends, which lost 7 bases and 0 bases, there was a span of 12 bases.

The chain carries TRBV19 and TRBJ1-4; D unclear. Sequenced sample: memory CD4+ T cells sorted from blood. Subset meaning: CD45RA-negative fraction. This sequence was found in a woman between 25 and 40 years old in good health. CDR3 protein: CASTGKGATNEKLFF. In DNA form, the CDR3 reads TGTGCCAGTACGGGCAAAGGCGCAACTAATGAAAAACTGTTTTTT.